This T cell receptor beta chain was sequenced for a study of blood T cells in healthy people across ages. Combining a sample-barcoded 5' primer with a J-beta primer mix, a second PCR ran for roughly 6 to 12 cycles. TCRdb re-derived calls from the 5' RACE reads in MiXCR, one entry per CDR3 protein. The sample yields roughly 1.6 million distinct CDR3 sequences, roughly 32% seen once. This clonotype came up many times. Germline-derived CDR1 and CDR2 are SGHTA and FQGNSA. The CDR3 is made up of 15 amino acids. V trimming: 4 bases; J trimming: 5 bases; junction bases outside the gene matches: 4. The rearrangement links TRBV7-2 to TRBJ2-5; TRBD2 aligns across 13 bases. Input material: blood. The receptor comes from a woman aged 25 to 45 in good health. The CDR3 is CASSSRTSGGETQYF. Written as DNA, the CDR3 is TGTGCCAGCAGCTCTAGGACTAGCGGGGGTGAGACCCAGTACTTC.